This entry describes one TCR beta chain. Antigen: not known. The CDR3 contains 14 residues. CDR1 is SNHLY, CDR2 FYNNEI, per germline. Trimming stripped 6 bases from V and 2 bases from J, with 13 bases between. These data are taken from a study of beta chain features in type 1 diabetes. Study results and limitations: Patients' naive, central memory and regulatory TCRB repertoires appeared more alike than those of healthy donors.

Reverse transcribing all isolated RNA meant expressed TCRB transcripts were sequenced. Profiled with immunoSEQ multiplex PCR; TCRdb holds only in-frame clones, not every one. The sample lists 150,000 or so clones, 7% to 10% seen once, with about 0.68% in the top ten. V gene TRBV2 combines with J gene TRBJ1-1, with a tentative D call TRBD1 (5 bases). This sequence originates from a man younger than 35 in good health. Source material: central memory CD4+ T cells from blood. The CDR3 reads CASSTDRLNTEAFF. The CDR3 bases are TGTGCCAGCAGCACAGACAGACTTAACACTGAAGCTTTCTTT.